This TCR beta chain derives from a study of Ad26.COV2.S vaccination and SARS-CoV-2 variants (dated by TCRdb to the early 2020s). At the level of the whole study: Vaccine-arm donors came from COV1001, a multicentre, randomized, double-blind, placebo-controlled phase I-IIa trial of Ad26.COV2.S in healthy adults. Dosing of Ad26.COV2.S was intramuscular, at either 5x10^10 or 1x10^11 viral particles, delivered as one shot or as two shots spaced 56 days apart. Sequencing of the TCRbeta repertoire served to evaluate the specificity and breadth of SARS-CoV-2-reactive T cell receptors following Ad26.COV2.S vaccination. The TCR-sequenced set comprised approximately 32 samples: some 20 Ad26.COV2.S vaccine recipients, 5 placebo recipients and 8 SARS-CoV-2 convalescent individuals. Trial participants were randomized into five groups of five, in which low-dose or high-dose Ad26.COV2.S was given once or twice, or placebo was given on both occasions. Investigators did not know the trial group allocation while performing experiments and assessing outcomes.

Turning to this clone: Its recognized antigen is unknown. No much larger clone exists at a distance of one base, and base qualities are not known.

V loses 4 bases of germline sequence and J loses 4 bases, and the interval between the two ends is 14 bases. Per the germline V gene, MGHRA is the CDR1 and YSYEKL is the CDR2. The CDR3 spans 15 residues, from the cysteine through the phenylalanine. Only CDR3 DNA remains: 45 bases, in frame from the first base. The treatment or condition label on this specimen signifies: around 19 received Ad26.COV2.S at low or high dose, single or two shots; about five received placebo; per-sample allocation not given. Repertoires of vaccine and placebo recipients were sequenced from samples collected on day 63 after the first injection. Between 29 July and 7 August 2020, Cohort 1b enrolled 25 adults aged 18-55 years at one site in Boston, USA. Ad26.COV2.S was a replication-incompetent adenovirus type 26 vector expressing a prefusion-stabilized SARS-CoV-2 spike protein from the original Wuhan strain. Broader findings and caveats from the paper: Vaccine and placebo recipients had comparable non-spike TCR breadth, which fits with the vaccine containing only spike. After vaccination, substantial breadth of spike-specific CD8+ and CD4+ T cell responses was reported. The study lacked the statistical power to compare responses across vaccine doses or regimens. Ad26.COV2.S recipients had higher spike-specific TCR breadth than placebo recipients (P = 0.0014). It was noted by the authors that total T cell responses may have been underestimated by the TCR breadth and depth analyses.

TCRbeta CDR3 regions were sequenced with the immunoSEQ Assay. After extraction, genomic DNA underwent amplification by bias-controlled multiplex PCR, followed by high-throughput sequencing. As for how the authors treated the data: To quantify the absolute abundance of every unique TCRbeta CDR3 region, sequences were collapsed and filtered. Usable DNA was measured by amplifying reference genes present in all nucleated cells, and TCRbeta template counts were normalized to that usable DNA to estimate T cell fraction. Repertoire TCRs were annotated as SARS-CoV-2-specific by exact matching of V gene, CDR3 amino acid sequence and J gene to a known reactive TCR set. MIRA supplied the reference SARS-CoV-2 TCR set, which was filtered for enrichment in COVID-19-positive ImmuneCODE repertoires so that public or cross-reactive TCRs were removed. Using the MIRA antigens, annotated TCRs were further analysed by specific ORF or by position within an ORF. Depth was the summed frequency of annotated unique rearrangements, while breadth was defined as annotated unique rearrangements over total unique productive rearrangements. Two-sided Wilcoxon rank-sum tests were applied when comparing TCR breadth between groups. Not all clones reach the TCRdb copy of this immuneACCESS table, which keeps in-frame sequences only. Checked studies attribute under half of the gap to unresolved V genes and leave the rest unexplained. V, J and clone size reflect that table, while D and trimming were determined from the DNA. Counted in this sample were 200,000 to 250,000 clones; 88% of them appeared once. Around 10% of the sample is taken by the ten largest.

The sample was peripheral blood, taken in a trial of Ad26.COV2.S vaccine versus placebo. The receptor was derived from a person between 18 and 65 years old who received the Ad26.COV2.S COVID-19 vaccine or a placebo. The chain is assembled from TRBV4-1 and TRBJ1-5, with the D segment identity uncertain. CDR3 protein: CASSPLGLENQPQHF. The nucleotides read TGCGCCAGCAGCCCTCTAGGGTTAGAGAATCAGCCCCAGCATTTT.